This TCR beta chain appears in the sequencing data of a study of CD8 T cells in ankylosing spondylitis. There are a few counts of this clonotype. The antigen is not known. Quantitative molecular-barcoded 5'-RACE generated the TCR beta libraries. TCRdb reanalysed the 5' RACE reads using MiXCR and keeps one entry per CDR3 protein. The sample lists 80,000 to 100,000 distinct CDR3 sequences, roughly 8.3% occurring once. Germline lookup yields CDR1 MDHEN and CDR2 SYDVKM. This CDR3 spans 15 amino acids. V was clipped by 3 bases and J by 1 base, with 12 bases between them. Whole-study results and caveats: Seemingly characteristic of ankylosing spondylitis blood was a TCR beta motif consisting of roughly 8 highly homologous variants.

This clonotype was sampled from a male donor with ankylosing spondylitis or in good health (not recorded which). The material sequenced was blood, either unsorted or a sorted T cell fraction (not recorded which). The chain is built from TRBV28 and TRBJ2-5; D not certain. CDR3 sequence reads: CASSFPGRVQETQYF. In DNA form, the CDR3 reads TGTGCCAGCAGTTTTCCCGGACGGGTCCAAGAGACCCAGTACTTC.